The 27 T cell receptor beta chains reported below all come from one sample, sequenced in a study of blood T cells in healthy people across ages. Combining a sample-barcoded 5' primer with a J-beta primer mix, a second PCR ran for roughly 7 to 11 cycles. Using its own MiXCR run on the 5' RACE reads, TCRdb lists one record per CDR3 protein. The top ten hold 10% to 12% of the sample, which has roughly 1.7 million distinct CDR3 sequences, about 35% seen once. Sequences were obtained from blood. The receptor set was obtained from a woman aged 25 to 39 in good health.

The chain has TRBV7-6 and TRBJ2-1, with D maybe TRBD2 (6 bases). Trimming removed 5 bases at V and 12 bases at J, with 14 bases between. Germline CDR1 and CDR2: SGHVS and FNYEAQ. The CDR3 consists of 12 residues. The CDR3 here is CASSLSGAGQFF. The CDR3 DNA is TGTGCCAGCAGCCTCTCCGGAGCGGGGCAGTTCTTC.

This sequence joins TRBV20-1 and TRBJ2-1; 13 bases are shared with TRBD2. The CDR3 consists of 15 residues. The J segment lost 9 bases and the V segment lost 5 bases, leaving 10 bases of the junction unmatched. Germline V gives CDR1 DFQATT, CDR2 SNEGSKA (reference sequence). CDR3 in DNA: TGCAGTGCTGGGGGACTAGCGGGACCAACGAGTGAGCAGTTCTTC. It translates to CSAGGLAGPTSEQFF.

This clonotype was counted between two and nine times. V and J are TRBV10-3 and TRBJ1-1, with TRBD1 as a possible D gene (6 bases). The CDR3 totals 14 residues. The ends were cut back, 6 bases at V and 4 bases at J, with 15 bases in the middle. The germline V gene has CDR1 ENHRY and CDR2 SYGVKD. The CDR3 bases are TGTGCCATCAGAGCCGACCCACAGGGCACTGAAGCTTTCTTT. Its translation: CAIRADPQGTEAFF.

In this sample, this clonotype turned up many times. This sequence joins TRBV29-1 and TRBJ2-1; D possibly corresponds to TRBD1 (5 bases). Germline CDR1 reads SQVTM; CDR2 reads ANQGSEA. With 7 bases removed from V and 6 bases from J, the gap between germline ends came to 19 bases. There are 14 residues in the CDR3. The CDR3 spells CSGSIKGPGNEQFF. CDR3 nucleotide sequence: TGCAGCGGGAGTATCAAGGGGCCAGGCAATGAGCAGTTCTTC.

Concerning this clonotype itself: A much more abundant neighbour one base away suggests this may be a read error. J is TRBJ2-2 and V is TRBV10-3; D not resolved. Trimming stripped 6 bases from V and 0 bases from J, with 2 bases between. The CDR3 totals 12 residues. Per the germline V gene, CDR1 is ENHRY and CDR2 is SYGVKD. CDR3 amino acids: CAISPNTGELFF. CDR3 coding DNA: TGTGCCATCAGCCCGAACACCGGGGAGCTGTTTTTT.

V usage is TRBV21-1 and J usage is TRBJ2-5; TRBD2 reflects the table's D call only, with no check against the DNA. TRBV21-1 is labeled a pseudogene. The CDR3 is made up of 18 amino acids. The CDR3 region is CASSKARRLAGGKETQYF. The CDR3 nucleotides read TGTGCCAGCAGCAAAGCGAGGCGACTAGCGGGGGGGAAAGAGACCCAGTACTTC.

This clonotype was observed a handful of times. The V call is TRBV29-1, the J call TRBJ2-1; no reliable D call. CDR1 is SQVTM, CDR2 ANQGSEA, per germline. The V end lost 0 bases, the J end lost 0 bases, and 12 bases lay between the germline ends. This CDR3 is 16 amino acids long. The chain's CDR3 is CSVEDSTLFSYNEQFF. CDR3 sequence (DNA): TGCAGCGTTGAAGACAGTACTTTATTCTCCTACAATGAGCAGTTCTTC.

This clonotype has more than one count but fewer than ten. This chain links TRBV5-1 with TRBJ2-1, with TRBD2 matching 10 bases. V gave up 4 bases and J gave up 2 bases; unmatched junction bases: 6. This CDR3 contains 16 residues. Germline-derived CDR1 and CDR2 are SGHRS and YFSETQ. The CDR3 DNA reads as TGCGCCAGCAGCCCGAGGACTAGCGGACCCTACAATGAGCAGTTCTTC. Translated: CASSPRTSGPYNEQFF.

This clonotype was detected a few times. This sequence joins TRBV7-8 and TRBJ1-2, with D possibly matching TRBD1 (6 bases). The germline CDR1 and CDR2 sequences are SGHVS and FQNEAQ. The CDR3 extends over 16 amino acids. With 1 base removed from V and 4 bases from J, the gap between germline ends came to 16 bases. CDR3 sequence (DNA): TGTGCCAGCAGCTTAGTAGGCGGGGGCCAGACCTATGGCTACACCTTC. Protein sequence: CASSLVGGGQTYGYTF.

The chain couples TRBV7-6 to TRBJ1-4, with a tentative D call TRBD1 (6 bases). Trimming took off 2 bases at V and 7 bases at J, with 11 bases between the two ends. This CDR3 contains 14 residues. Germline assignment: CDR1 SGHVS and CDR2 FNYEAQ. The CDR3 here is CASSLNTGSEKLFF. The CDR3, as DNA: TGTGCCAGCAGCTTAAATACAGGGAGTGAAAAACTGTTTTTT.

This clonotype was seen a handful of times. The CDR3 coding sequence is TGTGCCAGCAGCCAAGTCGGGAGTACCTACGAGCAGTACTTC. Translation: CASSQVGSTYEQYF. This sequence joins TRBV3-1 and TRBJ2-7; a possible D gene is TRBD2 (6 bases). Germline assignment: CDR1 LGHDT and CDR2 YNNKEL (reference sequence). The ends were cut back, 1 base at V and 2 bases at J, with 9 bases in the middle. CDR3 size: 14 residues.

This clonotype has just a few counts. The chain couples TRBV5-1 to TRBJ2-5; 10 bases fit TRBD1. The CDR3 extends over 16 amino acids. Germline V gene data show CDR1 as SGHRS and CDR2 as YFSETQ. The V and J ends lost 5 bases and 0 bases, in that order; junction bases with no gene match: 7. The CDR3 loop is CASRPGTGANQETQYF. The CDR3 region has the DNA TGCGCCAGCAGGCCGGGGACAGGGGCCAACCAAGAGACCCAGTACTTC.

With respect to this clonotype: A much larger clonotype is one base distant, so this may be a read error. CDR3 nucleotide sequence: TGTGGCAGCAGCAAAGAGGGCATTGAGCAGTACTTC. This sequence encodes CGSSKEGIEQYF. J is TRBJ2-5 and V is TRBV4-2, with D possibly matching TRBD2 (5 bases). In germline, CDR1 is LGHNA, CDR2 YNFKEQ. The CDR3 is 12 amino acids.

The chain combines TRBV6-1 with TRBJ1-2, with D unclear. The germline gives CDR1 MNHNS, CDR2 SASEGT. The V end was cut by 0 bases, the J end by 1 base, with 12 bases between. The CDR3 covers 16 residues. The chain's CDR3 is CASSEARWGDNYGYTF. The CDR3 nucleotides are TGTGCCAGCAGTGAAGCGCGGTGGGGAGATAACTATGGCTACACCTTC.

This clonotype was picked up many times. The chain carries TRBV5-1 and TRBJ2-7; possibly TRBD1 or TRBD2 for D (5 bases each). V was trimmed by 0 bases and J by 3 bases, leaving 10 bases between them. The CDR3 is 14 residues long. Germline values: CDR1 SGHRS, CDR2 YFSETQ. The DNA for the CDR3 is TGCGCCAGCAGCTTGGGGGTTGGGGGCTACGAGCAGTACTTC. Residues: CASSLGVGGYEQYF.

The chain links TRBV10-3 to TRBJ1-5; D gene uncertain. Germline values: CDR1 ENHRY, CDR2 SYGVKD. There are 15 residues in the CDR3. Trimming pared 0 bases from V and 5 bases from J, leaving 11 bases between. The CDR3 spells CAISESGDLHQPQHF. In DNA, the CDR3 is TGTGCCATCAGTGAGTCCGGAGACCTCCATCAGCCCCAGCATTTT.

The genes are TRBV4-1 and TRBJ2-3; D may correspond to TRBD1 or TRBD2 (7 bases each). V lost 7 bases, J lost 2 bases, and 22 bases lay in between. The CDR3 runs to 17 residues. The V gene's germline CDR1 is MGHRA and CDR2 YSYEKL. The CDR3 protein is CASNPGGLSSYTDTQYF. DNA of the CDR3: TGCGCCAGCAACCCAGGGGGACTATCTTCTTACACAGATACGCAGTATTTT.

The chain recombines TRBV7-6 with TRBJ2-3; no definite D call. CDR3 length: 18 residues. Trimming left V 1 base short and J 1 base short, with 18 bases between. From germline, CDR1 is SGHVS and CDR2 FNYEAQ. The DNA for the CDR3 is TGTGCCAGCAGCTTAGAGAGTGGGATGAGTGCCCGCACAGATACGCAGTATTTT. Amino acid sequence: CASSLESGMSARTDTQYF.

The chain links TRBV30 to TRBJ1-1; no reliable D call. Germline V gene data show CDR1 as GTSNPN and CDR2 as SVGIG (reference sequence). This CDR3 is built from 15 residues. With 0 bases removed from V and 4 bases from J, the gap between germline ends came to 15 bases. The CDR3 coding sequence is TGTGCCTGGAGTGTGGGTTTAGGGTCCAGCACTGAAGCTTTCTTT. This codes for CAWSVGLGSSTEAFF. The complete variable domain, with remaining parts taken from reference TRBV30 and TRBJ1-1, reads SQTIHQWPATLVQPVGSPLSLECTVEGTSNPNLYWYRQAAGRGLQLLFYSVGIGQISSEVPQNLSASRPQDRQFILSSKKLLLSDSGFYLCAWSVGLGSSTEAFFGQGTRLTVV.

The chain uses TRBV5-1 and TRBJ1-2; D remains ambiguous. Germline CDR1 is SGHRS and CDR2 is YFSETQ. V was cut by 6 bases and J by 0 bases, with 15 bases left in between. This CDR3 has 15 residues. The CDR3 coding sequence is TGCGCCAGCACCGATCCAAGACGGACTAACTATGGCTACACCTTC. Its translation: CASTDPRRTNYGYTF.

A few counts support this clonotype. The chain is built from TRBV4-2 and TRBJ1-4; D may be TRBD1 (5 bases). The CDR3 spans 14 residues. V lost 0 bases, J lost 7 bases, and 9 bases lay in between. In germline, CDR1 is LGHNA, CDR2 YNFKEQ. The CDR3 nucleotides are TGTGCCAGCAGCCAAGAGTTCACAGGTGAAAAACTGTTTTTT. Amino acid sequence: CASSQEFTGEKLFF.

This clonotype appeared many times. This chain connects TRBV20-1 to TRBJ2-6; the D gene could be TRBD1 or TRBD2 (6 bases each). The CDR3 is made up of 14 amino acids. Trimming shortened V by 6 bases and J by 4 bases, and 13 bases separated the two germline ends. Germline values: CDR1 DFQATT, CDR2 SNEGSKA (reference sequence). The DNA for the CDR3 is TGCAGTGCCTCGAGGGGGGCCGGGGCCAACGTCCTGACTTTC. This encodes CSASRGAGANVLTF.

The V gene is TRBV4-1, the J gene TRBJ2-5, with D maybe TRBD1 (6 bases). CDR3 size: 13 residues. The germline V and J ends were trimmed by 2 bases and 4 bases, with 8 bases remaining between them. Germline CDR1 and CDR2: MGHRA and YSYEKL. As DNA, the CDR3 is TGCGCCAGCAGCCAAAACAGGGCAGAGACCCAGTACTTC. Protein: CASSQNRAETQYF.

This clonotype was seen a handful of times. This chain links TRBV20-1 with TRBJ2-5, with 8 bases lining up with TRBD2. Trimming removed 4 bases from V and 4 bases from J; junction bases left unmatched: 11. The CDR3 loop spans 15 amino acids. Germline CDR1 and CDR2: DFQATT and SNEGSKA (reference sequence). The CDR3 bases are TGCAGTGCTACCGAACCCCAGCGGGGGAGAGAGACCCAGTACTTC. As protein: CSATEPQRGRETQYF.

A few counts support this clonotype. This chain uses TRBV20-1 with TRBJ2-5; 10 bases are shared with TRBD2. Per germline, CDR1 DFQATT and CDR2 SNEGSKA (reference sequence). The junction had 6 bases not matched to a gene; V was cut back by 1 base and J by 1 base. The CDR3 contains 16 residues. CDR3: CSARGGLAGVQETQYF. The CDR3 DNA reads TGCAGTGCTAGAGGGGGGCTAGCGGGGGTCCAAGAGACCCAGTACTTC.

The V gene is TRBV3-1, the J gene TRBJ1-6; a weak D match, TRBD1 (5 bases). Germline-derived CDR1 and CDR2 are LGHDT and YNNKEL (reference sequence). Trimming removed 1 base from V and 8 bases from J, with 15 bases in between. This CDR3 contains 16 residues. This CDR3 reads CASSQGYAGSDSPLHF. The CDR3 region has the DNA TGTGCCAGCAGCCAAGGGTACGCAGGGTCGGATTCACCCCTCCACTTT.

The chain carries TRBV20-1 and TRBJ1-2; 8 bases agree with TRBD1. Germline CDR1 DFQATT, CDR2 SNEGSKA (reference sequence). The junction had 5 bases not matched to a gene; V was cut back by 0 bases and J by 8 bases. The CDR3 sequence is 13 residues long. The CDR3 here is CSARDRGQEGYTF. The CDR3, as DNA: TGCAGTGCTAGAGACAGGGGGCAGGAGGGCTACACCTTC.